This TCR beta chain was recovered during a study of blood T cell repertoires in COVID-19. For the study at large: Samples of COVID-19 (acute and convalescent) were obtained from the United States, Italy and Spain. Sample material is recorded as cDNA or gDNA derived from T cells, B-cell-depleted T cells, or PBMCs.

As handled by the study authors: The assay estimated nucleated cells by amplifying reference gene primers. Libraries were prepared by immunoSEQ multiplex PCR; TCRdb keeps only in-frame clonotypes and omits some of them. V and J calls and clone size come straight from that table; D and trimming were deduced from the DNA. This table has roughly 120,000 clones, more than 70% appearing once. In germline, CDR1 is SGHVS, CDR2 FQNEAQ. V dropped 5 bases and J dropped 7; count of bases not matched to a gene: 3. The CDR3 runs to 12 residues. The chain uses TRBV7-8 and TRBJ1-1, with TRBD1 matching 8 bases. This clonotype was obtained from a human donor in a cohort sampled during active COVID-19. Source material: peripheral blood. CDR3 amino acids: CASSRTGIEAFF. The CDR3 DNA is TGTGCCAGCAGCCGGACAGGGATTGAAGCTTTCTTT.